Below are 14 T cell receptor beta chains sequenced from a single sample in a study of OX40 agonist ivuxolimab in advanced cancers. Some clones are missing from TCRdb's copy, which holds only in-frame ones; the method was immunoSEQ multiplex PCR. This table holds 50,000 to 70,000 clones, over 90% found once. The material sequenced was CD4+ or CD8+ T cells sorted from blood, taken in a trial of the OX40 agonist ivuxolimab. The receptors stem from an adult with an advanced solid tumor such as melanoma, head and neck, liver or kidney cancer.

The chain uses TRBV11-3 and TRBJ1-1; a weak D match, TRBD1 (5 bases). Trimming pared 1 base from V and 8 bases from J, leaving 14 bases between. The germline gives CDR1 SGHNT, CDR2 YENEEA. CDR3 length: 14 residues. As DNA, the CDR3 is TGTGCCAGCAGCTTAGGGGGGATGGGTTCCGAAGCTTTCTTT. It specifies CASSLGGMGSEAFF.

The CDR3 nucleotides are TGTGCCAGCAGGGACGGATCCTACGAGCAGTACTTC. Amino acids: CASRDGSYEQYF. The rearrangement links TRBV11-2 to TRBJ2-7; D unclear. Trimming shortened V by 6 bases and J by 1 base, and 7 bases separated the two germline ends. Looked up from germline, CDR1 is SGHAT and CDR2 is FQNNGV. This CDR3 region has 12 residues.

The chain carries TRBV4-3 and TRBJ2-1, with 13 bases fitting TRBD2. Trimming removed 4 bases from V and 7 bases from J; junction bases left unmatched: 4. The CDR3 contains 15 residues. Germline CDR1 and CDR2: LGHNA and YSLEER. The CDR3 reads CASSRTSGGVNEQFF. The CDR3 region has the DNA TGCGCCAGCAGCCGGACTAGCGGGGGTGTGAATGAGCAGTTCTTC.

CDR3 loop: CASSESGAGAQETQYF. The CDR3 DNA reads TGTGCCAGCAGCGAATCAGGTGCCGGGGCCCAAGAGACCCAGTACTTC. This chain joins TRBV9 and TRBJ2-5; tentatively, D is TRBD1 or TRBD2 (5 bases each). This CDR3 is 16 amino acids long. Germline V gives CDR1 SGDLS, CDR2 YYNGEE. The V end was cut by 3 bases, the J end by 1 base, with 16 bases between.

Sample share makes this clone medium-sized. This sequence joins TRBV5-6 and TRBJ2-2, with 7 positions matching TRBD2. Trimming at V came to 4 bases and at J to 3 bases, leaving 6 bases not matched to a gene. Germline-derived CDR1 and CDR2 are SGHDT and YYEEEE. The CDR3 is 15 residues long. The CDR3 DNA is TGTGCCAGCAGCATATGGGAGGGGTACACCGGGGAGCTGTTTTTT. It is translated as CASSIWEGYTGELFF.

This clone was recorded only once. The genes are TRBV21-1 and TRBJ2-7; TRBD2 was called by the table and not checked on the DNA. TRBV21-1 is labeled a pseudogene. CDR3 length: 20 residues. This CDR3 reads CASSHSPRTSGRIARGEQYF. DNA for the CDR3: TGTGCCAGCAGCCATTCCCCCCGGACTAGCGGGAGAATCGCACGGGGGGAGCAGTACTTC.

The gene calls are TRBV19 and TRBJ2-7; 9 nucleotides align to TRBD1. Germline CDR1 reads LNHDA; CDR2 reads SQIVND (reference sequence). V shed 0 bases and J 6 bases; nucleotides not matched to a gene: 12. This CDR3 is 17 amino acids long. CDR3 residues: CASSIDSVPGQGAEQYF. The DNA of the CDR3 is TGTGCCAGTAGTATAGATTCGGTTCCGGGACAGGGCGCCGAGCAGTACTTC. Supplemented by reference TRBV19 and TRBJ2-7, the full variable domain reads DGGITQSPKYLFRKEGQNVTLSCEQNLNHDAMYWYRQDPGQGLRLIYYSQIVNDFQKGDIAEGYSVSREKKESFPLTVTSAQKNPTAFYLCASSIDSVPGQGAEQYFGPGTRLTVT.

In this sample, this clone turned up a few times. The V and J genes are TRBV27 and TRBJ1-2; TRBD1 aligns across 7 bases. J gave up 4 bases and V 4 bases, and 12 bases lay outside the gene matches. The CDR3 sequence is 16 residues long. Per the germline V gene, CDR1 is MNHEY and CDR2 is SMNVEV (reference sequence). The CDR3 DNA reads TGTGCCAGCAGTTCCCTCGTCGGGCAGGGGGGCTATGGCTACACCTTC. Translation: CASSSLVGQGGYGYTF.

The genes are TRBV7-9 and TRBJ1-2; 9 nucleotides agree with TRBD1. Germline CDR1 is SEHNR and CDR2 is FQNEAQ (reference sequence). The V and J ends lost 7 bases and 2 bases, in that order; junction bases with no gene match: 8. This CDR3 has 15 residues. The CDR3 protein is CASNTGGAKNYGYTF. The CDR3 DNA sequence: TGTGCCAGCAATACAGGGGGCGCAAAGAACTATGGCTACACCTTC.

The chain has TRBV29-1 and TRBJ2-1; D may be TRBD1 or TRBD2 (5 bases each). From germline, CDR1 is SQVTM and CDR2 ANQGSEA. V shed 4 bases and J shed 6 bases, with 13 bases lying between them. This CDR3 spans 13 amino acids. The CDR3 bases are TGCAGCGTTGTTAATCGAGGGACCAATGAGCAGTTCTTC. As protein: CSVVNRGTNEQFF.

In DNA form, the CDR3 reads TGTGCCAGCAGTCCCCTGGATTACGAGCAGTACTTC. This sequence encodes CASSPLDYEQYF. The chain combines TRBV28 with TRBJ2-7; D ambiguous. V lost 5 bases to trimming and J lost 4 bases, with 9 bases between them. The CDR3 covers 12 residues. Germline lookup yields CDR1 MDHEN and CDR2 SYDVKM.

The chain carries TRBV9 and TRBJ2-5; 9 bases align to TRBD2. The CDR3 length is 16 residues. Losses at the gene ends were 0 bases for V and 4 bases for J; bases not matched to a gene: 7. Germline CDR1 and CDR2: SGDLS and YYNGEE. The CDR3 DNA reads TGTGCCAGCAGCGTAGCTCCAGCGGGAGGTCCAGAGACCCAGTACTTC. This translates into CASSVAPAGGPETQYF.

The V gene is TRBV28, the J gene TRBJ2-7; perhaps D is TRBD1 or TRBD2 (5 bases each). This CDR3 spans 15 amino acids. Germline V gene sequence: CDR1 MDHEN, CDR2 SYDVKM. The V and J ends lost 3 bases and 5 bases respectively, with 17 bases between them. CDR3 residues: CASSLIGGEIHEQYF. CDR3 sequence (DNA): TGTGCCAGCAGTTTGATTGGGGGAGAGATCCACGAGCAGTACTTC.

This clone was counted a few times. This sequence joins TRBV19 and TRBJ1-5, with D hard to call. The germline CDR1 and CDR2 sequences are LNHDA and SQIVND (reference sequence). The V end lost 1 base, the J end lost 3 bases, and 10 bases lay between the germline ends. The CDR3 runs to 15 residues. CDR3 in amino acids: CASSIVRVSNQPQHF. The CDR3 DNA reads as TGTGCCAGTAGTATAGTACGGGTCTCCAATCAGCCCCAGCATTTT.